This T cell receptor beta chain was profiled in a study of T cell changes during pregnancy in multiple sclerosis (dated by TCRdb to the late 2010s). A note on the overall study: The study looked at changes in the T cell repertoire across pregnancy in women with multiple sclerosis.

On this clone itself: The specificity of this receptor is unknown. Base qualities are not recorded, but no much larger clone differs from it by a single base.

To prepare the library, the immunoSEQ multiplex PCR assay was applied. TCRdb provides this immuneACCESS table in a form limited to in-frame rearrangements. Some clones are lacking; in checked studies, under half of them reflect an unresolved V gene, and why the rest are absent is not known. The sample contains roughly 26,000 clones, approximately 89% of them found a single time. The ten most abundant clones make up around 16% of the sample. The CDR3, from cysteine to phenylalanine, totals 14 residues. The DNA shown is the 42-base CDR3, in frame from base 1. CDR1 and CDR2 (SEHNR, FQNEAQ) derive from the germline V gene (reference sequence). V and J are truncated by 3 bases and 2 bases respectively, leaving an intervening sequence of 9 bases.

The V and J segments used are TRBV7-9 and TRBJ2-3, with the D gene too uncertain to name. Specimen: CD8+ T cells from peripheral blood mononuclear cells, collected in the second trimester of pregnancy. This sequence originates from a female donor with multiple sclerosis, enrolled in a pregnancy study. In nucleotides, the sequence is TGTGCCAGCAGCTTTACCAGGCTCACAGATACGCAGTATTTT. Its protein is CASSFTRLTDTQYF.